The sequence of this T cell receptor (beta chain) was determined in a study of shared clonotypes between healthy human individuals. Overall study context: Researchers drew samples from a couple of women and a few men aged 18 to 49.

CD8 cells regarded as naive lacked CD45RO, were positively chosen for CCR7, and omitted terminally differentiated effector memory CD45RA+ cells. Nashville, Tennessee was home to all donors, who were Caucasian adults. Method: immunoSEQ multiplex PCR; TCRdb's copy keeps in-frame clones and lacks some. The sample comprises 1.5 million to 2.5 million clones, just under 95% of which are singletons, and less than 1.5% rests with the top ten. With respect to this clone: Its antigen is unknown.

Points from the study as a whole: Sampling covered nothing but blood. Tissue TCR repertoires likely differ from those found in blood. A handful of donors shared around 5.1% of their naive CD4 clonotypes.

The length of the CDR3 is 15 residues. Between the trimmed V and J ends, which lost 2 bases and 11 bases, there was a span of 16 bases. Looked up from germline, CDR1 is MNHNY and CDR2 is SVGAGI (reference sequence). The gene calls are TRBV6-6 and TRBJ1-6, with a tentative D call TRBD1 (6 bases). Source material: naive CD8+ T cells sorted from blood. This sequence was found in a young man in good health. DNA of the CDR3: TGTGCCAGCAGTTACGGAACAGGGCTAATACCACCCCTCCACTTT. It codes for CASSYGTGLIPPLHF.